This section outlines one T cell receptor (beta chain) sequence together with its context. What it recognizes is unknown. Germline CDR1 SGHRS, CDR2 YFSETQ. CDR3 length: 19 residues. V was clipped by 3 bases and J by 0 bases; unmatched bases: 15. The record originates from a study of cytotoxic CD8 clonotypes in ibrutinib-treated CLL. Turning to the study itself: There were over nine relapsed/refractory patients and about 14 treatment-naive patients, and 17 were IGHV unmutated. Study-wide results and limits: Clonotypes that were public were uncommon, and they contracted or stayed stable on treatment.

Measured with immunoSEQ multiplex PCR; TCRdb has only the in-frame clones, and not every one. This sample carries about 150,000 clones, roughly three quarters of them seen once, and the ten largest clones take more than 10%. The rearrangement joins TRBV5-1 to TRBJ2-7; 10 bases align to TRBD2. This material consisted of PBMCs, taken after 12 months of ibrutinib treatment. The source of this sequence is a human donor with chronic lymphocytic leukemia. The CDR3 sequence is CASSSYRTSGASPSYEQYF. The CDR3, as DNA: TGCGCCAGCAGCTCGTATCGGACTAGCGGAGCGTCTCCCTCCTACGAGCAGTACTTC.